These 22 T cell receptor beta chains originate from one sample sequenced in a study of shared clonotypes between healthy human individuals (dated by TCRdb to the early 2020s). Library preparation used the immunoSEQ multiplex PCR assay. What TCRdb holds here is the immuneACCESS table cut down to in-frame rearrangements. Part of the clones is not present; checked against another copy, under half of the missing clones reflect an unresolved V gene, and the others are unexplained. This sample has about 2.2 million clones in its table, and around 93% of those were observed once. More than 1.5% of the sample is in the top ten clones. CD8 naive samples consisted of CD45RO-negative cells that were positively selected for CCR7, yielding a CD45RA+CCR7+ population without TemRA cells. Sample: naive CD8+ T cells from PBMCs. Per the publication, the cell subset or site label means: CD45RA+CCR7+. The receptor source for this set is a man between 18 and 35 years old in good health. Some clones in this sample may be carry-over from other donors' samples.

The chain is built from TRBV6-6 and TRBJ2-7, with D tentatively TRBD1 or TRBD2 (6 bases each). CDR3 length: 14 residues. V was clipped by 0 bases and J by 5 bases, with 11 bases between them. Germline V gene sequence: CDR1 MNHNY, CDR2 SVGAGI (reference sequence). The CDR3 sequence: CASSYSEGEDEQYF. The CDR3 coding sequence is TGTGCCAGCAGTTACTCGGAGGGGGAGGACGAGCAGTACTTC.

V gene TRBV27 combines with J gene TRBJ2-3; possibly TRBD1 for D (6 bases). Per germline, CDR1 MNHEY and CDR2 SMNVEV (reference sequence). Trimming removed 4 bases at V and 4 bases at J, with 12 bases between. CDR3 length: 14 amino acids. CDR3 residues: CASSSPDRADTQYF. The CDR3 coding sequence is TGTGCCAGCAGTTCCCCGGACAGAGCAGATACGCAGTATTTT.

This clone was detected once. The chain recombines TRBV7-2 with TRBJ2-3; no clear D gene. Trimming removed 0 bases at V and 2 bases at J, with 15 bases between. The V gene's germline CDR1 is SGHTA and CDR2 FQGNSA. This CDR3 is built from 17 residues. The chain's CDR3 is CASSLAVEMGYTDTQYF. The CDR3 nucleotides read TGTGCCAGCAGCTTAGCCGTCGAAATGGGATACACAGATACGCAGTATTTT.

This chain links TRBV11-2 with TRBJ2-3; the D call may be TRBD1 or TRBD2 (5 bases each). Trimming took 5 bases from V and 2 from J, leaving 14 bases between them. The CDR3 length is 15 residues. Germline CDR1 is SGHAT and CDR2 is FQNNGV. This chain's CDR3 is CASSQGVTNTDTQYF. CDR3 in DNA: TGTGCCAGCAGCCAGGGAGTCACCAACACAGATACGCAGTATTTT.

The chain joins TRBV27 to TRBJ2-1, with D perhaps matching TRBD2 (5 bases). V lost 5 bases and J 4 bases, leaving 15 bases between the germline ends. The CDR3 is made up of 15 amino acids. Germline V gene data show CDR1 as MNHEY and CDR2 as SMNVEV (reference sequence). CDR3 sequence reads: CASSRSGSLYNEQFF. CDR3 sequence (DNA): TGTGCCAGCAGTCGGAGCGGAAGCTTGTACAATGAGCAGTTCTTC.

In its sample, this clone was seen once. V gene TRBV6-1 combines with J gene TRBJ2-7, with a possible D match to TRBD2 (5 bases). This CDR3 spans 20 amino acids. Trimming took off 4 bases at V and 3 bases at J, with 31 bases between the two ends. Germline values: CDR1 MNHNS, CDR2 SASEGT. CDR3 protein: CASSGDTGFRGSGPFYEQYF. The CDR3 DNA is TGTGCCAGCAGTGGTGATACCGGGTTCCGAGGGAGCGGCCCCTTCTACGAGCAGTACTTC.

The CDR3 is CASSHGIYEQYF. The CDR3 DNA reads TGTGCCAGCAGCCACGGAATTTACGAGCAGTACTTC. The chain carries TRBV4-2 and TRBJ2-7, with unresolved D. Germline V gene data show CDR1 as LGHNA and CDR2 as YNFKEQ. Trimming pared 3 bases from V and 4 bases from J, leaving 7 bases between. CDR3 size: 12 residues.

This clone was found a few times. The V call is TRBV25-1, the J call TRBJ2-2; no clear D gene. Germline CDR1 reads MGHDK; CDR2 reads SYGVNS. The V gene lost 8 bases and the J gene lost 6 bases, with 10 bases spanning the gap. The CDR3 runs 12 residues. CDR3 sequence reads: CASLNRPGELFF. In nucleotides, the CDR3 is TGTGCCAGCCTTAACAGACCCGGGGAGCTGTTTTTT.

Of note for this clone: Additional DNA sequences in this sample encode the identical CDR3. The chain joins TRBV28 to TRBJ2-7; 7 nucleotides line up with TRBD2. CDR3 length equals 14 residues. With V trimmed by 3 bases and J by 0 bases, 2 bases remained unmatched. CDR1 and CDR2 from the germline V gene are MDHEN and SYDVKM. CDR3 region: CASSFSGSSYEQYF. The CDR3 DNA follows: TGTGCCAGCAGTTTTAGCGGGTCCTCCTACGAGCAGTACTTC.

In this sample, this clone turned up once. The V call is TRBV5-1, the J call TRBJ2-1, with 7 bases fitting TRBD1. This CDR3 contains 12 residues. J was trimmed by 6 bases and V by 6 bases; bases with no gene match: 3. CDR1 and CDR2 (germline): SGHRS, YFSETQ. The CDR3 here is CASNDRVNEQFF. The DNA for the CDR3 is TGCGCCAGCAATGACAGGGTCAATGAGCAGTTCTTC. Drawing the rest from reference TRBV5-1 and TRBJ2-1, the complete variable domain is KAGVTQTPRYLIKTRGQQVTLSCSPISGHRSVSWYQQTPGQGLQFLFEYFSETQRNKGNFPGRFSGRQFSNSRSEMNVSTLELGDSALYLCASNDRVNEQFFGPGTRLTVL.

This chain connects TRBV6-6 to TRBJ2-5; D remains ambiguous. This CDR3 is 13 amino acids long. With 2 bases removed from V and 4 bases from J, the gap between germline ends came to 8 bases. Germline V gene data show CDR1 as MNHNY and CDR2 as SVGAGI (reference sequence). DNA of the CDR3: TGTGCCAGCAGTTACGGGGTTTCAGAGACCCAGTACTTC. As protein: CASSYGVSETQYF.

The gene calls are TRBV5-1 and TRBJ2-7; no clear D. The CDR3 covers 15 residues. The V gene's germline CDR1 is SGHRS and CDR2 YFSETQ. The V gene lost 0 bases and the J gene lost 2 bases, with 12 bases spanning the gap. The DNA of the CDR3 is TGCGCCAGCAGCTTGGCGGCGAGTCCAGCCTACGAGCAGTACTTC. Amino acids: CASSLAASPAYEQYF.

The count of this clone is one. The sample has other DNA sequences that encode this CDR3 too. The V gene is TRBV7-9, the J gene TRBJ2-7, with D maybe TRBD2 (5 bases). Trimming stripped 8 bases from V and 3 bases from J, with 11 bases between. Per the germline V gene, CDR1 is SEHNR and CDR2 is FQNEAQ (reference sequence). The CDR3 covers 12 residues. CDR3 DNA: TGTGCCAGCTCCTCCGGGGACTACGAGCAGTACTTC. Its translation is CASSSGDYEQYF. Full variable domain (missing parts from reference TRBV7-9 and TRBJ2-7): DTGVSQNPRHKITKRGQNVTFRCDPISEHNRLYWYRQTLGQGPEFLTYFQNEAQLEKSRLLSDRFSAERPKGSFSTLEIQRTEQGDSAMYLCASSSGDYEQYFGPGTRLTVT.

V is TRBV11-3 and J is TRBJ2-7; 7 positions agree with TRBD2. V lost 4 bases and J lost 6; bases outside the gene matches: 3. The germline CDR1 and CDR2 sequences are SGHNT and YENEEA. The CDR3 loop spans 12 amino acids. The CDR3 region is CASSSWGGEQYF. Written as DNA, the CDR3 is TGTGCCAGCAGCTCCTGGGGGGGCGAGCAGTACTTC. Full variable domain (missing parts from reference TRBV11-3 and TRBJ2-7): EAGVVQSPRYKIIEKKQPVAFWCNPISGHNTLYWYLQNLGQGPELLIRYENEEAVDDSQLPKDRFSAERLKGVDSTLKIQPAELGDSAVYLCASSSWGGEQYFGPGTRLTVT.

The V gene is TRBV27, the J gene TRBJ1-1; D is perhaps TRBD1 (6 bases). The CDR3 totals 15 residues. Per germline, CDR1 MNHEY and CDR2 SMNVEV (reference sequence). V lost 8 bases, J lost 4 bases, and 20 bases lay in between. The DNA for the CDR3 is TGTGCCAGCTGGGCGGTGGCAGGGGAAGGCACTGAAGCTTTCTTT. The encoded protein is CASWAVAGEGTEAFF.

This clone appeared a single time. The V and J genes are TRBV19 and TRBJ1-3; D gene uncertain. CDR1 and CDR2 (germline): LNHDA, SQIVND (reference sequence). V gave up 3 bases and J gave up 3 bases, with 9 bases separating them. The CDR3 has 14 amino acids. The chain's CDR3 is CASSMWANGNTIYF. CDR3 DNA sequence: TGTGCCAGTAGTATGTGGGCAAATGGAAACACCATATATTTT.

With respect to this clone: Additional DNA sequences in this sample encode the identical CDR3. The chain carries TRBV9 and TRBJ1-2, with D unresolved. In germline, CDR1 is SGDLS, CDR2 YYNGEE. The CDR3 sequence is 13 residues long. V was shortened by 4 bases and J by 2 bases, with 9 bases between the two germline ends. This chain's CDR3 is CASSLGENYGYTF. The CDR3 nucleotides are TGTGCCAGCAGCCTCGGGGAAAACTATGGCTACACCTTC.

The chain recombines TRBV4-1 with TRBJ1-1; TRBD1 matches at 7 bases. The V and J ends lost 3 bases and 0 bases, in that order; junction bases with no gene match: 7. The V gene's germline CDR1 is MGHRA and CDR2 YSYEKL. The CDR3 sequence is 16 residues long. Here the CDR3 reads CASSHKQGNMNTEAFF. In DNA form, the CDR3 reads TGCGCCAGCAGCCATAAACAGGGGAATATGAACACTGAAGCTTTCTTT.

V is TRBV4-1 and J is TRBJ1-2; 9 positions match TRBD1. Germline V gives CDR1 MGHRA, CDR2 YSYEKL. This CDR3 has 14 amino acids. V shed 5 bases, J shed 10 bases, and the junction held 11 bases outside the gene matches. This CDR3 is CASSSSPGTGFYTF. CDR3 DNA: TGCGCCAGCAGCTCGTCGCCCGGGACAGGGTTCTACACCTTC.

The rearrangement uses TRBV28 and TRBJ2-7; 10 nucleotides match TRBD1. V shed 6 bases and J 3 bases; nucleotides not matched to a gene: 8. Germline CDR1 MDHEN, CDR2 SYDVKM. This CDR3 comprises 15 residues. The CDR3 region is CASRSRGTGDYEQYF. The CDR3, as DNA: TGTGCCAGCAGATCCAGGGGGACAGGGGACTACGAGCAGTACTTC. The entire variable domain, with the rest obtained from reference TRBV28 and TRBJ2-7, is as follows: DVKVTQSSRYLVKRTGEKVFLECVQDMDHENMFWYRQDPGLGLRLIYFSYDVKMKEKGDIPEGYSVSREKKERFSLILESASTNQTSMYLCASRSRGTGDYEQYFGPGTRLTVT.

The V and J genes are TRBV10-3 and TRBJ2-7; D may match TRBD1 or TRBD2 (5 bases each). The CDR3 is made up of 16 amino acids. CDR1 is ENHRY and CDR2 is SYGVKD in the germline V gene. Trimming took 2 bases from V and 6 from J, leaving 20 bases between them. The CDR3 region has the DNA TGTGCCATCAGTGAGGGTTTAGCGCCCCACACAGGCGAGCAGTACTTC. Translating gives CAISEGLAPHTGEQYF.

This chain joins TRBV4-3 and TRBJ1-2; D is ambiguous. The CDR3 contains 19 residues. CDR1 and CDR2 (germline): LGHNA, YSLEER. V shed 0 bases and J shed 2 bases, with 22 bases lying between them. Here the CDR3 reads CASSQELLGSGNRNYGYTF. In nucleotides, the CDR3 is TGCGCCAGCAGCCAAGAACTCTTAGGCTCTGGGAACCGAAACTATGGCTACACCTTC.